This TCR beta chain is from a study of OX40 agonist ivuxolimab in advanced cancers. TCRdb's table, derived via immunoSEQ multiplex PCR, lists solely in-frame clones and lacks some. The table lists tens of thousands of clones, about 87% of them singletons. Trimming removed 3 bases at V and 3 bases at J, with 8 bases between. This CDR3 comprises 13 residues. Germline CDR1 and CDR2: ENHRY and SYGVKD. Sample: CD4+ or CD8+ T cells sorted from blood, taken in a trial of the OX40 agonist ivuxolimab. This TCR was sampled from an adult with an advanced solid tumor such as melanoma, head and neck, liver or kidney cancer. J is TRBJ1-2 and V is TRBV10-3, with D unresolved. The CDR3 region is CAISEGQDYGYTF. In DNA, the CDR3 is TGTGCCATCAGTGAAGGGCAGGACTATGGCTACACCTTC.